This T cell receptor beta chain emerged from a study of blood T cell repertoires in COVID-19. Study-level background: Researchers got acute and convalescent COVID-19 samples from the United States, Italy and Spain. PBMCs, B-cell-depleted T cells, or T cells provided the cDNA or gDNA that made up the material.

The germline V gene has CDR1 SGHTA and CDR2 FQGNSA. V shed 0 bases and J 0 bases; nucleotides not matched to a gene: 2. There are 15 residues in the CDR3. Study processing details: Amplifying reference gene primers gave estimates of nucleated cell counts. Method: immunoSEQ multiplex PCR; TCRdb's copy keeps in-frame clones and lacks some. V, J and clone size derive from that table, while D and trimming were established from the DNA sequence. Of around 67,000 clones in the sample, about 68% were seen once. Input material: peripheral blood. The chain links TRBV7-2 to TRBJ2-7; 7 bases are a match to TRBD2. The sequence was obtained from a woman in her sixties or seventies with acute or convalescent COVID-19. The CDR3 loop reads CASSLAGGLSYEQYF. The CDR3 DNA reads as TGTGCCAGCAGCTTAGCGGGAGGGCTCTCCTACGAGCAGTACTTC.